Listed here are 17 T cell receptor beta chains from one sample, sequenced in a study of blood T cells in healthy people across ages. The authors ran a second PCR of roughly 6 to 12 cycles using a sample-barcoded 5' primer and a J-beta primer mix. TCRdb reprocessed the 5' RACE reads with MiXCR, giving one entry per CDR3 protein. The sample shows a few hundred thousand distinct CDR3 sequences, about 27% of them seen only once. The same data also contributed to another study, on T cells of mothers and their children.

Sequencing used blood. The receptors shown here come from a boy aged 2 to 10 in good health.

The chain has TRBV21-1 and TRBJ2-7; no DNA check was done on the table's D call, TRBD1. TRBV21-1 counts as a pseudogene. There are 13 residues in the CDR3. CDR3 sequence (DNA): TGTGCCATACGAAACCACAGGGTCGGGGAGCAGTACTTC. Its protein product is CAIRNHRVGEQYF.

V usage is TRBV10-3 and J usage is TRBJ2-4; 9 bases are shared with TRBD1. V was clipped by 4 bases and J by 7 bases; unmatched bases: 8. In germline, CDR1 is ENHRY, CDR2 SYGVKD. The CDR3 spans 15 residues. CDR3 in DNA: TGTGCCATCAGTGGAGGAGGGACAGGGTCTAACATTCAGTACTTC. It translates to CAISGGGTGSNIQYF.

There are a few counts of this clonotype. The chain employs TRBV3-1 and TRBJ1-2; TRBD1 might be the D (6 bases). CDR3 length: 17 amino acids. V gave up 1 base and J gave up 11 bases, with 26 bases separating them. Germline V gene sequence: CDR1 LGHDT, CDR2 YNNKEL (reference sequence). CDR3: CASSQVRPYPGQQQYTF. In DNA form, the CDR3 reads TGTGCCAGCAGCCAAGTTAGACCTTATCCGGGACAACAACAGTACACCTTC.

The V gene is TRBV9, the J gene TRBJ2-1; D is unresolved. Trimming shortened V by 2 bases and J by 4 bases, and 13 bases separated the two germline ends. Germline assignment: CDR1 SGDLS and CDR2 YYNGEE. This CDR3 comprises 15 residues. The DNA of the CDR3 is TGTGCCAGCAGCGTGGGTGGCTTGACTTACAATGAGCAGTTCTTC. As protein: CASSVGGLTYNEQFF. Variable domain in full (rest from reference TRBV9 and TRBJ2-1): DSGVTQTPKHLITATGQRVTLRCSPRSGDLSVYWYQQSLDQGLQFLIQYYNGEERAKGNILERFSAQQFPDLHSELNLSSLELGDSALYFCASSVGGLTYNEQFFGPGTRLTVL.

The chain has TRBV12-3 or TRBV12-4 and TRBJ1-5, with D possibly being TRBD1 (5 bases). This CDR3 has 13 amino acids. Trimming stripped 6 bases from V and 7 bases from J, with 13 bases between. This chain's CDR3 is CASRDTGSQPQHF. CDR3 coding DNA: TGTGCCAGCAGGGATACAGGTAGCCAGCCCCAGCATTTT.

CDR3 protein: CSAGPLLGGGETQYF. CDR3 nucleotides: TGCAGTGCTGGTCCCCTTTTAGGGGGAGGGGAGACCCAGTACTTC. The chain links TRBV20-1 to TRBJ2-5, with D possibly being TRBD2 (7 bases). The germline CDR1 and CDR2 sequences are DFQATT and SNEGSKA (reference sequence). V lost 5 bases to trimming and J lost 5 bases, with 21 bases between them. There are 15 residues in the CDR3.

This clonotype was counted a few times. CDR3 nucleotide sequence: TGTGCCAGCAGCTTAGCGGACGGGAATGAAAAACTGTTTTTT. Residues: CASSLADGNEKLFF. This chain connects TRBV7-9 to TRBJ1-4; D is undetermined. The V end lost 0 bases, the J end lost 5 bases, and 7 bases lay between the germline ends. CDR1 is SEHNR, CDR2 FQNEAQ, per germline (reference sequence). This CDR3 has 14 residues.

The chain joins TRBV10-3 to TRBJ1-3; the D is unclear. The CDR3 is made up of 14 amino acids. V was pared by 2 bases and J by 4 bases, with 9 bases between. Germline-derived CDR1 and CDR2 are ENHRY and SYGVKD. The CDR3 nucleotides read TGTGCCATCAGTGAGGGGGAGGTCGGAAACACCATATATTTT. Encoded protein: CAISEGEVGNTIYF.

This clonotype was detected a few times. This chain joins TRBV29-1 and TRBJ1-2; D not resolved. The CDR3 covers 14 residues. V lost 4 bases, J lost 4 bases, and 16 bases lay in between. The V gene's germline CDR1 is SQVTM and CDR2 ANQGSEA. This CDR3 reads CSVGAAGPSYGYTF. CDR3 nucleotide sequence: TGCAGCGTTGGAGCGGCAGGCCCTAGCTATGGCTACACCTTC.

This clonotype was counted between two and nine times. The CDR3: CASSLAASGRVRGEQFF. The CDR3 coding sequence is TGTGCCAGCAGCTTAGCGGCTAGCGGGAGGGTAAGGGGTGAGCAGTTCTTC. V and J are TRBV7-2 and TRBJ2-5, with TRBD2 matching over 12 bases. Near its end, the DNA agrees better with TRBJ2-1, so the J call may be wrong. Germline V gene lookup returns CDR1 SGHTA and CDR2 FQGNSA. The CDR3 consists of 17 residues.

This clonotype came up a few times. V and J are TRBV3-1 and TRBJ2-1; D gene ambiguous. The CDR3 extends over 14 amino acids. Trimming pared 1 base from V and 6 bases from J, leaving 10 bases between. The germline gives CDR1 LGHDT, CDR2 YNNKEL (reference sequence). The CDR3 bases are TGTGCCAGCAGCCAAGTCGGCCTGGTCAATGAGCAGTTCTTC. Its protein is CASSQVGLVNEQFF.

The chain has TRBV5-5 and TRBJ2-7; no firm D call. Trimming took off 0 bases at V and 3 bases at J, with 7 bases between the two ends. CDR3 length equals 13 residues. The germline gives CDR1 SGHKS, CDR2 YYEKEE (reference sequence). This chain's CDR3 is CASSLEADYEQYF. The CDR3 DNA follows: TGTGCCAGCAGCTTGGAGGCTGACTACGAGCAGTACTTC.

In its sample, this clonotype was seen a few times. The chain couples TRBV18 to TRBJ2-5, with unresolved D. Germline V gene sequence: CDR1 KGHSH, CDR2 LQKENI. The CDR3 loop spans 13 amino acids. V dropped 3 bases and J dropped 5 bases, with 10 bases sitting between them. CDR3 sequence (DNA): TGTGCCAGCTCACCGACTTTGAGTGAGACCCAGTACTTC. Its translation: CASSPTLSETQYF.

This clonotype was seen a handful of times. V is TRBV4-3 and J is TRBJ2-5, with TRBD2 as a possible D gene (5 bases). Germline V gene data show CDR1 as LGHNA and CDR2 as YSLEER. The V gene lost 1 base and the J gene lost 4 bases, with 16 bases spanning the gap. The CDR3 contains 16 residues. The chain's CDR3 is CASSQGGMEAGETQYF. The CDR3 DNA follows: TGCGCCAGCAGCCAAGGTGGGATGGAGGCAGGAGAGACCCAGTACTTC.

J is TRBJ1-2 and V is TRBV12-3 or TRBV12-4; D is undetermined. This CDR3 has 16 amino acids. V shed 3 bases and J shed 4 bases, with 18 bases lying between them. CDR3 bases: TGTGCCAGCAGTTTGTCACCACTTCCCCTGGGCTATGGCTACACCTTC. Amino acid sequence: CASSLSPLPLGYGYTF.

This clonotype was recorded a few times. The CDR3, as DNA: TGCAGTGCTAGTAGACTAGCGGGGCCGACGGGGGAGCTGTTTTTT. It specifies CSASRLAGPTGELFF. The chain uses TRBV20-1 and TRBJ2-2, with 11 bases aligning to TRBD2. The CDR3 totals 15 residues. Unmatched junction bases numbered 8, after V lost 3 bases and J lost 8 bases. CDR1 is DFQATT and CDR2 is SNEGSKA in the germline V gene (reference sequence).

This clonotype was seen many times. This chain joins TRBV5-5 and TRBJ1-1; 9 bases align to TRBD1. Trimming at V came to 4 bases and at J to 5 bases, leaving 6 bases not matched to a gene. CDR1 is SGHKS and CDR2 is YYEKEE in the germline V gene (reference sequence). The length of the CDR3 is 14 residues. CDR3 nucleotide sequence: TGTGCCAGCAGCGCATACAGGGGGCATACTGAAGCTTTCTTT. Translation gives CASSAYRGHTEAFF.